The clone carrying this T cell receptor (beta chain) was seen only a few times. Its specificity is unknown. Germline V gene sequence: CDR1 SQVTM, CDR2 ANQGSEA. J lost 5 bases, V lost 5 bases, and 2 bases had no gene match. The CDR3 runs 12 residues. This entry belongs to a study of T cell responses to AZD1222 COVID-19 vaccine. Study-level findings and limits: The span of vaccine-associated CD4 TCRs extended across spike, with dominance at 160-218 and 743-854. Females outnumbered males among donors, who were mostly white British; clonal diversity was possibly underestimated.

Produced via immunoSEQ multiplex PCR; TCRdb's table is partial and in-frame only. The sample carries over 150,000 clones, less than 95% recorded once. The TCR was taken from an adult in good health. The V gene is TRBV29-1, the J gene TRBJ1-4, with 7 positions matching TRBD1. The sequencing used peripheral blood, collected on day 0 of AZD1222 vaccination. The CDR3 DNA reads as TGCAGCGTTCAGGGACAGAATGAAAAACTGTTTTTT. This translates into CSVQGQNEKLFF.